The sequence of this T cell receptor (beta chain) was determined in a study of T cell repertoires in cytomegalovirus infection. About the study: Public TCR beta signature analysis indicated the presence of both CMV infection and matching HLA type.

TCRdb fed the reads into MiXCR, producing one record per CDR3 protein. The table has a few hundred thousand distinct CDR3 sequences, approximately 9.1% seen once; the top ten hold approximately 16%. In its sample, this clonotype was seen many times. What it binds is not known. Study-level results: What dominated the ex vivo response were HLA-C-restricted CMV-specific TCR beta clonotypes. Pooled public TCR beta family frequency picked out CMV carriers with the relevant HLA.

Looked up from germline, CDR1 is SGHTA and CDR2 is FQGNSA. V dropped 1 base and J dropped 5 bases, with 14 bases sitting between them. The CDR3 covers 15 residues. The receptor's source is a human donor in good health (CMV status not recorded). Some clones in this sample may be carry-over from other donors' samples. The sample was PBMCs. The chain recombines TRBV7-2 with TRBJ2-5; maybe TRBD1 (5 bases). The CDR3 sequence is CASSLDAGRRETQYF. The CDR3 nucleotides read TGTGCCAGCAGCTTAGACGCAGGGCGCCGGGAGACCCAGTACTTC.